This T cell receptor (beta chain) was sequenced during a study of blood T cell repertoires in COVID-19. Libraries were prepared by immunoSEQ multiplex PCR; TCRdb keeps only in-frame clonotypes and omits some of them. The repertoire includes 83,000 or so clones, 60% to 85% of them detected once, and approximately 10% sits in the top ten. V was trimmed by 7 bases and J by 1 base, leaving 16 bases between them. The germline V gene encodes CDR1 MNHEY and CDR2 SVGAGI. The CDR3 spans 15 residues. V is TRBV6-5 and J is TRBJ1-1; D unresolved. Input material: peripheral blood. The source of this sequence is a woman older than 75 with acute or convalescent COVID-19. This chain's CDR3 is CASKFSGIQNTEAFF. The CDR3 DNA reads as TGTGCCAGCAAATTCTCGGGGATCCAGAACACTGAAGCTTTCTTT.